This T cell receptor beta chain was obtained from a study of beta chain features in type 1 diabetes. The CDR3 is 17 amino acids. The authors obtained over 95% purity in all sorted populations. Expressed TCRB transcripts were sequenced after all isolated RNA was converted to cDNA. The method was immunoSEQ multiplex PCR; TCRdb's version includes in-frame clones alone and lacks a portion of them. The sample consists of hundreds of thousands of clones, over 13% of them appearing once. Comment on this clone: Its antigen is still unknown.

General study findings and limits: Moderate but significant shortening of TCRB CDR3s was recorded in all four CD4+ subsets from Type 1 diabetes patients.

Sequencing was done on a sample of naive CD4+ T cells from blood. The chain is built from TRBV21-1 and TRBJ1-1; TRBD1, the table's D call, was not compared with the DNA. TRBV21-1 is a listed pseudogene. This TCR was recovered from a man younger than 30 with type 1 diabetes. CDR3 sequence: CASSKAPRTGGGTEAFF. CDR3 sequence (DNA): TGTGCCAGCAGCAAAGCTCCCAGGACAGGCGGTGGCACTGAAGCTTTCTTT.